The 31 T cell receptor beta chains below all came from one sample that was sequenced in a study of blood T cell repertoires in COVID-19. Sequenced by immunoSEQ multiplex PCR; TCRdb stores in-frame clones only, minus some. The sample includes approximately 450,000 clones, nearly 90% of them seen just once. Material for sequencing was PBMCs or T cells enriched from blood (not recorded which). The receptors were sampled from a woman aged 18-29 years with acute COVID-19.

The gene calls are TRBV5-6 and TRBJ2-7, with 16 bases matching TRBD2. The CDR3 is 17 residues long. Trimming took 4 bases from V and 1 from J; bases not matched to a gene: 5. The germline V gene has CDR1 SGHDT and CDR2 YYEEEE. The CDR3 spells CASSLPGLAGGSYEQYF. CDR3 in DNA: TGTGCCAGCAGCCTTCCGGGACTAGCGGGAGGGTCCTACGAGCAGTACTTC.

In nucleotides, the CDR3 is TGCGCCAGCAGTCGCCGACTAGTTGGCACAGATACGCAGTATTTT. This gives the protein CASSRRLVGTDTQYF. The chain recombines TRBV4-3 with TRBJ2-3, with D perhaps TRBD2 (6 bases). The CDR3 spans 15 residues. Germline V gene data show CDR1 as LGHNA and CDR2 as YSLEER. V lost 6 bases and J lost 1, with 14 bases in between.

The CDR3 DNA reads as TGTGCCAGCAGCCAAGGGGGCCCCTGGGGCTTGAACACTGAAGCTTTCTTT. Encoded protein: CASSQGGPWGLNTEAFF. The J gene is TRBJ1-1, the V gene TRBV3-1 (or the pseudogene TRBV3-2); maybe TRBD1 (5 bases). The germline V gene has CDR1 LGHDT and CDR2 YNNKEL (reference sequence). The CDR3 totals 17 residues. V lost 1 base and J 0 bases, leaving 15 bases between the germline ends.

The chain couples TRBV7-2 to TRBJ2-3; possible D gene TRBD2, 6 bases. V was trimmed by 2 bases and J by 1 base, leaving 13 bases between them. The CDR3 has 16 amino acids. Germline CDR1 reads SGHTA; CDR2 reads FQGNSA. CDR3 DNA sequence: TGTGCCAGCAGCTTAATGGGTTCTAGCGGCACAGATACGCAGTATTTT. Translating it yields CASSLMGSSGTDTQYF. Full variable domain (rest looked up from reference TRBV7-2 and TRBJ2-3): GAGVSQSPSNKVTEKGKDVELRCDPISGHTALYWYRQSLGQGLEFLIYFQGNSAPDKSGLPSDRFSAERTGGSVSTLTIQRTQQEDSAVYLCASSLMGSSGTDTQYFGPGTRLTVL.

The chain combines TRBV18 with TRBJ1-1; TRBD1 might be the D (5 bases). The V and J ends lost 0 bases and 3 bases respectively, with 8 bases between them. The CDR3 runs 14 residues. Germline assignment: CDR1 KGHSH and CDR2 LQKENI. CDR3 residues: CASSPPRDYTEAFF. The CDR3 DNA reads TGTGCCAGCTCACCACCCAGGGATTACACTGAAGCTTTCTTT. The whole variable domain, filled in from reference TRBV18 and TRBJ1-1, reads NAGVMQNPRHLVRRRGQEARLRCSPMKGHSHVYWYRQLPEEGLKFMVYLQKENIIDESGMPKERFSAEFPKEGPSILRIQQVVRGDSAAYFCASSPPRDYTEAFFGQGTRLTVV.

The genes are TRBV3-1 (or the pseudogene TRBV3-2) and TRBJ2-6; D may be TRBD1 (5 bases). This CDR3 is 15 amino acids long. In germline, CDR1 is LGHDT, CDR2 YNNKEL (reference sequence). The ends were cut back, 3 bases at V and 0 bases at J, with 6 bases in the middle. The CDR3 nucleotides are TGTGCCAGCAGCCAGGACAACTCTGGGGCCAACGTCCTGACTTTC. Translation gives CASSQDNSGANVLTF.

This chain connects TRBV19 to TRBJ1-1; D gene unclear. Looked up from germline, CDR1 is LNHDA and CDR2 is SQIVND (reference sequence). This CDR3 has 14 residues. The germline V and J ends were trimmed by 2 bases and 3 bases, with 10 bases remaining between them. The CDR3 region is CASSIYARDTEAFF. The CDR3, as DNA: TGTGCCAGTAGTATATACGCCCGGGACACTGAAGCTTTCTTT. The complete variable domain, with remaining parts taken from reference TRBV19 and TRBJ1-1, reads DGGITQSPKYLFRKEGQNVTLSCEQNLNHDAMYWYRQDPGQGLRLIYYSQIVNDFQKGDIAEGYSVSREKKESFPLTVTSAQKNPTAFYLCASSIYARDTEAFFGQGTRLTVV.

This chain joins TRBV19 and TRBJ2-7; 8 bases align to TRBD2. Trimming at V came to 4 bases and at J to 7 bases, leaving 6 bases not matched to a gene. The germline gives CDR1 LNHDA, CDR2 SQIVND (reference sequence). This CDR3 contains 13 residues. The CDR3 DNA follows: TGTGCCAGTAGTACCCCGGGACTAGGTGAGCAGTACTTC. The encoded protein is CASSTPGLGEQYF.

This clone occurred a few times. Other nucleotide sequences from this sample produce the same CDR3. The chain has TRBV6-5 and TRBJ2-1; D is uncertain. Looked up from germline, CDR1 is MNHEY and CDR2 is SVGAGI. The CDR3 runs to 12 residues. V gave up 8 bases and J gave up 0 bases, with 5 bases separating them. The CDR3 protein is CASESSYNEQFF. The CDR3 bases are TGTGCCAGCGAGTCCTCCTACAATGAGCAGTTCTTC.

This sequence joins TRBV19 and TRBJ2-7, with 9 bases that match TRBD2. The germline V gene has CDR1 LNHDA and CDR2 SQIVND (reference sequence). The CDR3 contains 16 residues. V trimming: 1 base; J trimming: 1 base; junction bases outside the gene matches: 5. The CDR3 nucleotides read TGTGCCAGTAGTATAGCGAGTAGCGGGAGATCCTACGAGCAGTACTTC. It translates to CASSIASSGRSYEQYF.

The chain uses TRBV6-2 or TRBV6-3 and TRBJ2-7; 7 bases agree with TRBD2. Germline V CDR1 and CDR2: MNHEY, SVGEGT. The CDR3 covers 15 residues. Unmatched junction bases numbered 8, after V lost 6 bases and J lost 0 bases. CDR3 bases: TGTGCCAGCAGCGTGGGGCTAGCGGTCTCCTACGAGCAGTACTTC. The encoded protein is CASSVGLAVSYEQYF.

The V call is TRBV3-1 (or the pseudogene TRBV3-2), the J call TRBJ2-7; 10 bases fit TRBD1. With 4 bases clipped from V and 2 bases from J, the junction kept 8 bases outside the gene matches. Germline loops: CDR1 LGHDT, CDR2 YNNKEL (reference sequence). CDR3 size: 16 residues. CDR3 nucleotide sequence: TGTGCCAGCAGCCCCCTAGGCGGGACAGGGGCCTACGAGCAGTACTTC. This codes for CASSPLGGTGAYEQYF.

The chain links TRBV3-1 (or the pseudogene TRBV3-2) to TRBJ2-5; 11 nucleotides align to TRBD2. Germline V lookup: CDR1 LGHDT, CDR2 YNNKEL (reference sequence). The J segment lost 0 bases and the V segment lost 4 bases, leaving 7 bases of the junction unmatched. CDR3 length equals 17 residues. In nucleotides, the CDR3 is TGTGCCAGCAGCCTCCACGGACTAGCGGGTTACCAAGAGACCCAGTACTTC. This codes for CASSLHGLAGYQETQYF.

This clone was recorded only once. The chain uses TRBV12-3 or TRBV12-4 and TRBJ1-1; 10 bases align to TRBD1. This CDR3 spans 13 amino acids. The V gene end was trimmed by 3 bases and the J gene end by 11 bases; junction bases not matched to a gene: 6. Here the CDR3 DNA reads TGTGCCAGCAGTTTTGACAGGGGGCGCGGGGCTTTCTTT. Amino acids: CASSFDRGRGAFF.

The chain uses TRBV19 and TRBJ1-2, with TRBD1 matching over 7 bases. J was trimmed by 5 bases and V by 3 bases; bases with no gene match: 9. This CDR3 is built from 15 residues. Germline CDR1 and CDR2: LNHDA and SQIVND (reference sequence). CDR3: CASSIDRVGPYGYTF. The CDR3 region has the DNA TGTGCCAGTAGTATCGACAGGGTCGGGCCTTATGGCTACACCTTC.

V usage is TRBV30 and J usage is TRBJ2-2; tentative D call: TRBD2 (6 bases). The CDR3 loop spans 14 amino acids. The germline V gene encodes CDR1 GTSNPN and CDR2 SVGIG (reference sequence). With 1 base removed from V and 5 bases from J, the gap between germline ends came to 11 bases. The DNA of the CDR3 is TGTGCCTGGAGTGGGTTAGCGGAAACCGGGGAGCTGTTTTTT. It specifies CAWSGLAETGELFF. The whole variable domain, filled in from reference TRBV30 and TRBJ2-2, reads SQTIHQWPATLVQPVGSPLSLECTVEGTSNPNLYWYRQAAGRGLQLLFYSVGIGQISSEVPQNLSASRPQDRQFILSSKKLLLSDSGFYLCAWSGLAETGELFFGEGSRLTVL.

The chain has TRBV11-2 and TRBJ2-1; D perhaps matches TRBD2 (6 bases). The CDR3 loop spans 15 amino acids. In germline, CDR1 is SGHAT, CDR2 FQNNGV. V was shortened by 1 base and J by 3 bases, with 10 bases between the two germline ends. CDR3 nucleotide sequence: TGTGCCAGCAGCTTAGGACTAGAGAACTACAATGAGCAGTTCTTC. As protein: CASSLGLENYNEQFF.

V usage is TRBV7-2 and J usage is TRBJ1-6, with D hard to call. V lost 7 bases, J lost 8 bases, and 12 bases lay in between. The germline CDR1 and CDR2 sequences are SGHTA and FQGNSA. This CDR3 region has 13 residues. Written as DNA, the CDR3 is TGTGCCAGCACGACCTATGAGGATTCACCCCTCCACTTT. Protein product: CASTTYEDSPLHF.

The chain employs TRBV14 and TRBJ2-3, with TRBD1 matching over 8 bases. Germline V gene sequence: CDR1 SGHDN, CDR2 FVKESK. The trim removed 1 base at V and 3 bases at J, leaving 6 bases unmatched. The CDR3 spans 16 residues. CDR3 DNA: TGTGCCAGCAGCCAAGGGACAGGGCTCAGAACAGATACGCAGTATTTT. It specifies CASSQGTGLRTDTQYF.

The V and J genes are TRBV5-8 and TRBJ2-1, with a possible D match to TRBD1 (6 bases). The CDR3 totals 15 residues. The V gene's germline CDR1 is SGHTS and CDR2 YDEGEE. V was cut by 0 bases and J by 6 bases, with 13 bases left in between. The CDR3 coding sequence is TGTGCCAGCAGCTTGGAGTTGGGGGCCCGCAATGAGCAGTTCTTC. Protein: CASSLELGARNEQFF.

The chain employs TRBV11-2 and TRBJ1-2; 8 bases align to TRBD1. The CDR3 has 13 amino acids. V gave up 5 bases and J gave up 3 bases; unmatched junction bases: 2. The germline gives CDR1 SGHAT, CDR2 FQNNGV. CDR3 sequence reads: CASSPDRDYGYTF. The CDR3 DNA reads TGTGCCAGCAGCCCGGACAGGGACTATGGCTACACCTTC.

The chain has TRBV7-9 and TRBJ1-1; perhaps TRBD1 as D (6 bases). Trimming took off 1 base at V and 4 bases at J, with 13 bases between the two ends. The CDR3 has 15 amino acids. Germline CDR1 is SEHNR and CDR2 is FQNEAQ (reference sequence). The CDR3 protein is CASSLVSGGATEAFF. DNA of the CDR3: TGTGCCAGCAGCTTAGTATCCGGGGGGGCCACTGAAGCTTTCTTT.

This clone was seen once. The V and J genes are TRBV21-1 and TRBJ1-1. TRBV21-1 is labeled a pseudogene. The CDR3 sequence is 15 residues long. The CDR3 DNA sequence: TGTGCCAGCAGCAAAGCACCGGTATCGGGCACTGAAGCTTTCTTT. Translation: CASSKAPVSGTEAFF.

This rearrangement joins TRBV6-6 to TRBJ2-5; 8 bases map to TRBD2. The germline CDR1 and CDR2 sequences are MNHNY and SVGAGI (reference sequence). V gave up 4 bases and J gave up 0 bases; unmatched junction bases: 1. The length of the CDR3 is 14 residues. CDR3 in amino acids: CASSSGGDQETQYF. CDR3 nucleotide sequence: TGTGCCAGCAGTTCCGGGGGGGACCAAGAGACCCAGTACTTC.

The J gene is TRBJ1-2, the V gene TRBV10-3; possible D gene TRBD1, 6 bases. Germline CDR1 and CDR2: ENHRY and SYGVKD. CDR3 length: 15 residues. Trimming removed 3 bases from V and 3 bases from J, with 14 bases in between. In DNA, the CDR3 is TGTGCCATCAGTGAAAGGGGGTTTTTGGACTATGGCTACACCTTC. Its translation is CAISERGFLDYGYTF.

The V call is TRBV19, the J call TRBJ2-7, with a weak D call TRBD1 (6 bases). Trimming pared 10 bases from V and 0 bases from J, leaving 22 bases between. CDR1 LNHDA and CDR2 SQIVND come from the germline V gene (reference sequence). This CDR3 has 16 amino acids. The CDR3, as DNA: TGTGCCACCGCGCGAGAAGACAGGACCCTCTCCTACGAGCAGTACTTC. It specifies CATAREDRTLSYEQYF.

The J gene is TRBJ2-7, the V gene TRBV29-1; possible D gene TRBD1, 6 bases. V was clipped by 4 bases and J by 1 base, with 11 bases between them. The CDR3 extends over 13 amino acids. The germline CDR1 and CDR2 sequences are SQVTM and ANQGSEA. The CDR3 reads CSVVGATSYEQYF. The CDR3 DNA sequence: TGCAGCGTTGTGGGGGCTACATCCTACGAGCAGTACTTC.

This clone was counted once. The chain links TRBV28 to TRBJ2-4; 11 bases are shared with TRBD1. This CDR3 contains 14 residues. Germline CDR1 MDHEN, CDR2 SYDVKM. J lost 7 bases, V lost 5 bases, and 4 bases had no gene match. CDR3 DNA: TGTGCCAGCAGTCCCGGGACAGGGGGTAACATTCAGTACTTC. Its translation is CASSPGTGGNIQYF. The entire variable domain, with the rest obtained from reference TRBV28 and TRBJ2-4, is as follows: DVKVTQSSRYLVKRTGEKVFLECVQDMDHENMFWYRQDPGLGLRLIYFSYDVKMKEKGDIPEGYSVSREKKERFSLILESASTNQTSMYLCASSPGTGGNIQYFGAGTRLSVL.

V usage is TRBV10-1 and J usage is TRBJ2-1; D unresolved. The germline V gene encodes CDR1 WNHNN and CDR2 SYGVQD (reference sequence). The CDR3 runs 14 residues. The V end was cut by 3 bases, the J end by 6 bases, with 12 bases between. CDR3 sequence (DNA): TGCGCCAGCAGTGATTGGAGCAGTAGCAATGAGCAGTTCTTC. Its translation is CASSDWSSSNEQFF.

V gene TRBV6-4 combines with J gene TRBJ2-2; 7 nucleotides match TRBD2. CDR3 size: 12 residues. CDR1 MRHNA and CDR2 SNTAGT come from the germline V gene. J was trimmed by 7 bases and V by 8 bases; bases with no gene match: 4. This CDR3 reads CASGASGGELFF. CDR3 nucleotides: TGTGCCAGCGGGGCTAGCGGCGGGGAGCTGTTTTTT.

The CDR3 region has the DNA TGTGCCACCAGTAGGACAGAGAATGAGCAGTTCTTC. Its protein product is CATSRTENEQFF. The rearrangement links TRBV24-1 to TRBJ2-1; D might be TRBD1 (6 bases). V was cut by 6 bases and J by 7 bases, with 9 bases left in between. Germline V lookup: CDR1 KGHDR, CDR2 SFDVKD. The CDR3 contains 12 residues.